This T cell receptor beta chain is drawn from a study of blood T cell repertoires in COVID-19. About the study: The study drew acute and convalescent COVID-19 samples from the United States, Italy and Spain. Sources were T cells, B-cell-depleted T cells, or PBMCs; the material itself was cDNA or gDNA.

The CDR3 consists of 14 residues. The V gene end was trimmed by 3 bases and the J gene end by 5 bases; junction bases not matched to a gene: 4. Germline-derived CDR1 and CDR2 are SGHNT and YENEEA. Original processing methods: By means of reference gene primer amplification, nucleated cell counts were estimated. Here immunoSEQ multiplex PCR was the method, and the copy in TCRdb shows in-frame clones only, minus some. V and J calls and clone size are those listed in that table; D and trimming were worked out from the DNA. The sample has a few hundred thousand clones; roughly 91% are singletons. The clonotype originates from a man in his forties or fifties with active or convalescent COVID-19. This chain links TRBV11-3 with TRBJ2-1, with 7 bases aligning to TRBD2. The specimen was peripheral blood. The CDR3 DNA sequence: TGTGCCAGCAGCTTCGGGACTAACAACAATGAGCAGTTCTTC. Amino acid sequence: CASSFGTNNNEQFF.